This T cell receptor (beta chain) was captured by sequencing in a study of identical twins. This clonotype has only a few counts. With no exceptions, donors were healthy Caucasians. Deletions cut 1 base from V and 4 bases from J, with 13 bases between. The germline V gene encodes CDR1 LGHDT and CDR2 YNNKEL (reference sequence). The CDR3 sequence is 15 residues long. TCRdb re-derived calls from the 5' RACE reads in MiXCR, one entry per CDR3 protein. The table lists about 240,000 distinct CDR3 sequences, roughly a tenth of them singletons, with less than 12% in the top ten. V and J are TRBV3-1 and TRBJ1-2; no reliable D call. The TCR originated in a man over 45 in good health. What was sequenced was memory T cells sorted from blood. This CDR3 is CASSQVPPRLYGYTF. The CDR3 nucleotides read TGTGCCAGCAGCCAAGTCCCACCGCGACTCTATGGCTACACCTTC.